What follows are 31 T cell receptor beta chains derived from one specimen sequenced in a study of T cells in Graves' hyperthyroidism and ophthalmopathy. The source material, RNA transcripts, was used to amplify TCR beta CDR3 regions. First-round RT-PCR of the TCR CDR3 relied on the HTBI primer set. One entry per CDR3 protein, called by TCRdb with MiXCR from the multiplex PCR reads. The profile shows hundreds of thousands of distinct CDR3 sequences, 45% of them singletons. The sequenced material came from peripheral blood or thyroid tissue (not recorded which). The receptors originated from an adult man with Graves' disease, either hyperthyroidism or ophthalmopathy (not recorded which).

The V and J genes are TRBV24-1 and TRBJ2-2; 10 bases are shared with TRBD1. V trimming: 3 bases; J trimming: 5 bases; junction bases outside the gene matches: 8. The CDR3 has 17 amino acids. CDR1 and CDR2 (germline): KGHDR, SFDVKD. The CDR3 DNA reads TGTGCCACCAGTGATCCATCTGACAGGGGGCGGACCGGGGAGCTGTTTTTT. Translation: CATSDPSDRGRTGELFF.

This rearrangement joins TRBV10-2 to TRBJ1-5; 8 bases are a match to TRBD1. Germline-derived CDR1 and CDR2 are WSHSY and SAAADI. V lost 3 bases and J lost 3; bases outside the gene matches: 4. This CDR3 spans 15 amino acids. The CDR3: CASSDGTGLNQPQHF. CDR3 DNA: TGCGCCAGCAGTGACGGGACAGGCCTCAATCAGCCCCAGCATTTT.

A word on this clonotype: A read error is likely, as this CDR3 ends without the conserved phenylalanine or tryptophan. The chain joins TRBV5-6 to TRBJ2-7; D might be TRBD2 (5 bases). In germline, CDR1 is SGHDT, CDR2 YYEEEE. V lost 7 bases to trimming and J lost 6 bases, with 20 bases between them. The CDR3 length is 14 residues. The CDR3 coding sequence is TGTGCCAGCGTGACGGAACTAACGAGCGGCGAGCAGTACCTC. Translated, it gives CASVTELTSGEQYL.

The chain uses TRBV29-1 and TRBJ1-2, with 7 bases identical to TRBD1. Germline lookup yields CDR1 SQVTM and CDR2 ANQGSEA. This CDR3 has 12 residues. The junction had 4 bases not matched to a gene; V was cut back by 3 bases and J by 6 bases. CDR3: CSVEGDSHGYTF. CDR3 sequence (DNA): TGCAGCGTTGAGGGGGACAGTCATGGCTACACCTTC.

The genes are TRBV20-1 and TRBJ2-7; 7 bases are a match to TRBD2. Germline V gene data show CDR1 as DFQATT and CDR2 as SNEGSKA (reference sequence). Trimming removed 0 bases from V and 3 bases from J; junction bases left unmatched: 8. This CDR3 region has 15 residues. Written as DNA, the CDR3 is TGCAGTGCTAGAGATAACGAGCGGGGTTTCTACGAGCAGTACTTC. Its translation: CSARDNERGFYEQYF.

The J gene is TRBJ2-5, the V gene TRBV12-3 or TRBV12-4; D is unresolved. The V gene lost 6 bases and the J gene lost 7 bases, with 6 bases spanning the gap. The CDR3 is 10 amino acids. The CDR3 DNA sequence: TGTGCCAGCAGCTGGGGGACCCAGTACTTC. As protein: CASSWGTQYF.

The chain links TRBV20-1 to TRBJ2-2; D unclear. V was clipped by 6 bases and J by 8 bases, with 10 bases between them. The germline CDR1 and CDR2 sequences are DFQATT and SNEGSKA (reference sequence). The CDR3 consists of 11 residues. Here the CDR3 reads CSALKLGELFF. The CDR3 coding sequence is TGCAGTGCCCTGAAATTAGGGGAGCTGTTTTTT.

This chain links TRBV24-1 with TRBJ2-7; TRBD1 matches 11 bases. J gave up 3 bases and V 3 bases, and 3 bases lay outside the gene matches. Germline V gene sequence: CDR1 KGHDR, CDR2 SFDVKD. The CDR3 is 15 residues long. This chain's CDR3 is CATSDRDRGDYEQYF. CDR3 coding DNA: TGTGCCACCAGTGATCGGGACAGGGGGGACTACGAGCAGTACTTC.

With regard to this clonotype: A much larger clonotype is one base distant, so this may be a read error. The chain combines TRBV10-3 with TRBJ2-5; 11 positions agree with TRBD2. V lost 3 bases to trimming and J lost 5 bases; unmatched junction nucleotides: 2. Germline CDR1 ENHRY, CDR2 SYGVKD. There are 14 residues in the CDR3. The CDR3 DNA reads TGTGCCATCAGTGAACTAGCGGGGGATGAGACCCAGTACTTC. This gives the protein CAISELAGDETQYF.

The chain employs TRBV7-6 and TRBJ2-3; D tentatively reads TRBD1 or TRBD2 (5 bases each). Germline CDR1 is SGHVS and CDR2 is FNYEAQ. Trimming took off 11 bases at V and 1 base at J, with 16 bases between the two ends. This CDR3 has 14 amino acids. In DNA form, the CDR3 reads TGTGCCGGCGACAAGATGGGGGGCACAGATACGCAGTATTTT. Its protein is CAGDKMGGTDTQYF. The full variable domain, rest sourced from reference TRBV7-6 and TRBJ2-3, is GAGVSQSPRYKVTKRGQDVALRCDPISGHVSLYWYRQALGQGPEFLTYFNYEAQQDKSGLPNDRFSAERPEGSISTLTIQRTEQRDSAMYRCAGDKMGGTDTQYFGPGTRLTVL.

This chain uses TRBV10-3 with TRBJ2-7; the match to TRBD1 covers 7 bases. CDR3 length: 13 amino acids. Germline CDR1 reads ENHRY; CDR2 reads SYGVKD. J gave up 0 bases and V 7 bases, and 3 bases lay outside the gene matches. The CDR3, as DNA: TGTGCCATCAACGGGGACAGCTCCTACGAGCAGTACTTC. Amino acid sequence: CAINGDSSYEQYF.

This clonotype was counted a few times. The chain is built from TRBV5-1 and TRBJ1-1, with D hard to call. Germline values: CDR1 SGHRS, CDR2 YFSETQ. The length of the CDR3 is 13 residues. Trimming removed 4 bases from V and 5 bases from J, with 12 bases in between. CDR3 DNA: TGCGCCAGCAGCGGCGATGGGCGGACTGAAGCTTTCTTT. Translating it yields CASSGDGRTEAFF. Based on the CDR3 plus reference TRBV5-1 and TRBJ1-1, the full variable domain is KAGVTQTPRYLIKTRGQQVTLSCSPISGHRSVSWYQQTPGQGLQFLFEYFSETQRNKGNFPGRFSGRQFSNSRSEMNVSTLELGDSALYLCASSGDGRTEAFFGQGTRLTVV.

This clonotype has ten or more counts. This sequence joins TRBV9 and TRBJ1-2, with D hard to call. Germline CDR1 SGDLS, CDR2 YYNGEE. CDR3 length equals 13 residues. Trimming pared 0 bases from V and 4 bases from J, leaving 7 bases between. The CDR3 reads CASSVGPPYGYTF. In DNA, the CDR3 is TGTGCCAGCAGCGTAGGACCTCCCTATGGCTACACCTTC.

CDR3 in amino acids: CASSGRDRTDGYTF. CDR3 DNA sequence: TGTGCCAGCAGCGGCCGGGACAGGACCGATGGCTACACCTTC. This chain joins TRBV13 and TRBJ1-2; 8 bases align to TRBD1. In germline, CDR1 is PRHDT, CDR2 FYEKMQ (reference sequence). The CDR3 length is 14 residues. J was trimmed by 6 bases and V by 5 bases; bases with no gene match: 8.

The chain recombines TRBV7-9 with TRBJ1-4; no clear D. CDR1 is SEHNR, CDR2 FQNEAQ, per germline (reference sequence). The CDR3 loop spans 14 amino acids. The germline V and J ends were trimmed by 4 bases and 4 bases, with 10 bases remaining between them. CDR3 bases: TGTGCCAGCAGCTCCGCCCTGGGTAATGAAAAACTGTTTTTT. It codes for CASSSALGNEKLFF.

This chain joins TRBV6-6 and TRBJ2-5; D is unclear. Germline V gives CDR1 MNHNY, CDR2 SVGAGI (reference sequence). This CDR3 comprises 11 residues. Trimming shortened V by 10 bases and J by 9 bases, and 15 bases separated the two germline ends. CDR3 region: CANGSSGAQYF. The CDR3 nucleotides read TGTGCCAACGGCAGCTCTGGGGCCCAGTACTTC.

V and J are TRBV12-3 or TRBV12-4 and TRBJ2-5; possibly TRBD2 for D (5 bases). V was trimmed by 2 bases and J by 9 bases, leaving 7 bases between them. This CDR3 contains 11 residues. The CDR3 spells CASSLQEAQYF. CDR3 sequence (DNA): TGTGCCAGCAGTTTACAGGAGGCCCAGTACTTC.

This clonotype occurred many times. This chain joins TRBV9 and TRBJ2-7; 9 positions match TRBD2. This CDR3 is 14 amino acids long. Germline V gene sequence: CDR1 SGDLS, CDR2 YYNGEE. V was clipped by 2 bases and J by 2 bases; unmatched bases: 2. The CDR3 loop reads CASSVAGGTYEQYF. The CDR3 DNA reads TGTGCCAGCAGCGTCGCGGGAGGGACCTACGAGCAGTACTTC.

The chain links TRBV19 to TRBJ2-5; D could derive from TRBD1 or TRBD2 (6 bases each). The V and J ends lost 5 bases and 5 bases respectively, with 12 bases between them. In germline, CDR1 is LNHDA, CDR2 SQIVND (reference sequence). The length of the CDR3 is 13 residues. CDR3 in amino acids: CASSPGAEETQYF. The CDR3 nucleotides read TGTGCCAGTAGTCCGGGGGCGGAGGAGACCCAGTACTTC.

The chain links TRBV7-9 to TRBJ1-5; 7 nucleotides align to TRBD1. V lost 4 bases to trimming and J lost 5 bases; unmatched junction nucleotides: 5. There are 14 residues in the CDR3. Germline assignment: CDR1 SEHNR and CDR2 FQNEAQ (reference sequence). CDR3 coding DNA: TGTGCCAGCAGCTCTCAGGGGGGAGATCAGCCCCAGCATTTT. Amino acid sequence: CASSSQGGDQPQHF.

This sequence joins TRBV12-3 or TRBV12-4 and TRBJ1-5; the match to TRBD1 covers 7 bases. The CDR3 extends over 13 amino acids. Germline trimming cut 1 base from V and 12 bases from J; bases unmatched to any gene: 6. CDR3 nucleotides: TGTGCCAGCAGTTTAGGAGGCGGGACAGACCAGCATTTT. Encoded protein: CASSLGGGTDQHF.

This clonotype has a count of ten or more. V is TRBV10-2 and J is TRBJ1-1; D uncertain. Looked up from germline, CDR1 is WSHSY and CDR2 is SAAADI. This CDR3 spans 11 amino acids. V was pared by 6 bases and J by 4 bases, with 6 bases between. Here the CDR3 DNA reads TGCGCCAGCAGGGAGGCCACTGAAGCTTTCTTT. It encodes CASREATEAFF.

With respect to this clonotype: This could be a read error, since a much larger clone is one nucleotide away. This chain joins TRBV10-3 and TRBJ1-5; D is unresolved. There are 14 residues in the CDR3. Germline CDR1 is ENHRY and CDR2 is SYGVKD. V was shortened by 6 bases and J by 2 bases, with 11 bases between the two germline ends. The CDR3 loop is CAISLSMGNQPQHF. As DNA, the CDR3 is TGTGCCATCAGCCTATCCATGGGCAATCAGCCCCAGCATTTT.

This clonotype showed up many times. This chain joins TRBV12-3 or TRBV12-4 and TRBJ1-4; D call uncertain. V shed 6 bases and J shed 10 bases, with 9 bases lying between them. This CDR3 has 11 residues. CDR3 bases: TGTGCCAGCAGCCATATTCGAAAACTGTTTTTT. Translation gives CASSHIRKLFF.

J is TRBJ1-4 and V is TRBV2, with D possibly TRBD1 on 6 matching bases. V was shortened by 5 bases and J by 3 bases, with 13 bases between the two germline ends. The CDR3 runs 15 residues. Germline CDR1 and CDR2: SNHLY and FYNNEI. Here the CDR3 DNA reads TGTGCCAGCAGTACATACAGGGAGTCTAATGAAAAACTGTTTTTT. Translated: CASSTYRESNEKLFF.

This clonotype was recorded many times. The chain employs TRBV25-1 and TRBJ1-6; 7 bases match TRBD1. Germline CDR1 MGHDK, CDR2 SYGVNS. With 6 bases clipped from V and 7 bases from J, the junction kept 6 bases outside the gene matches. The CDR3 is 14 amino acids. The CDR3 sequence: CASREQGRNSPLHF. The CDR3, as DNA: TGTGCCAGCAGGGAACAGGGGAGGAATTCACCCCTCCACTTT.

The rearrangement joins TRBV7-9 to TRBJ2-7; no reliable D call. The CDR3 sequence is 12 residues long. The V end lost 3 bases, the J end lost 3 bases, and 6 bases lay between the germline ends. The germline CDR1 and CDR2 sequences are SEHNR and FQNEAQ (reference sequence). In nucleotides, the CDR3 is TGTGCCAGCAGCTTTTTAGGCTACGAGCAGTACTTC. Translated: CASSFLGYEQYF.

This clonotype was found many times. The chain uses TRBV10-3 and TRBJ1-6, with 9 bases fitting TRBD1. CDR3 length: 14 amino acids. J gave up 10 bases and V 6 bases, and 7 bases lay outside the gene matches. CDR1 is ENHRY, CDR2 SYGVKD, per germline. CDR3 residues: CAIRPGQGGSPLHF. In nucleotides, the CDR3 is TGTGCCATCAGACCGGGACAGGGAGGATCACCCCTCCACTTT.

The J gene is TRBJ2-5, the V gene TRBV2; 8 bases agree with TRBD2. Trimming removed 8 bases from V and 1 base from J; junction bases left unmatched: 3. There are 13 residues in the CDR3. Germline V gene sequence: CDR1 SNHLY, CDR2 FYNNEI. The CDR3 protein is CASLLAAQETQYF. Here the CDR3 DNA reads TGTGCCAGCTTACTAGCGGCCCAAGAGACCCAGTACTTC. The full variable domain, with the rest looked up from reference TRBV2 and TRBJ2-5, is EPEVTQTPSHQVTQMGQEVILRCVPISNHLYFYWYRQILGQKVEFLVSFYNNEISEKSEIFDDQFSVERPDGSNFTLKIRSTKLEDSAMYFCASLLAAQETQYFGPGTRLLVL.

This clonotype was detected only a few times. The rearrangement joins TRBV7-2 to TRBJ1-5; possible D gene TRBD1, 5 bases. The CDR3 is 14 amino acids. V was pared by 2 bases and J by 7 bases, with 12 bases between. Germline CDR1 reads SGHTA; CDR2 reads FQGNSA. CDR3 bases: TGTGCCAGCAGCTTATCAGGGAGGATCCAGCCCCAGCATTTT. Its protein product is CASSLSGRIQPQHF.

A note on this clonotype: One end of the junction is discordant with germline, which a read error may explain. The V and J genes are TRBV5-1 and TRBJ1-5, with D possibly matching TRBD1 (5 bases). This CDR3 is 14 amino acids long. Per the germline V gene, CDR1 is SGHRS and CDR2 is YFSETQ. The CDR3 region is CASSTQGLNQPQHF. Here the CDR3 DNA reads TGTGCCAGCAGCACGCAGGGTCTCAATCAGCCCCAGCATTTT.